Below, 8 T cell receptor beta chains from the same sample are listed, as sequenced in a study of patients and donors after allogeneic stem cell transplantation (TCRdb year 2020). The library was prepared using RT-PCR. The sequencing machine was a NextSeq 550. Using fastp trimming at Q25 and MiXCR clonotype assembly, TCRdb reanalyzed the public sequencing data and kept in-frame beta chains. For every CDR3 protein sequence, its rows merge into one entry that carries the most common genes and DNA. Counted in this sample were some 90,000 distinct CDR3 sequences; about 44% of them appeared once. The ten largest make up approximately 60% of the sample. Material for sequencing was blood, either unsorted or a sorted T cell fraction (not recorded which). The receptors were gathered from a human donor who was either an allogeneic HSCT recipient or a stem cell or donor lymphocyte infusion donor (not recorded which). It is not recorded whose cells these are; they may come from a transplant donor.

The V and J genes are TRBV11-1 and TRBJ2-4; possibly TRBD1 for D (5 bases). The V and J ends lost 1 base and 1 base respectively, with 11 bases between them. In germline, CDR1 is SGHAT, CDR2 FQDESV (reference sequence). The CDR3 is 16 residues long. CDR3 sequence: CASSLGSTGAKNIQYF. The CDR3 nucleotides are TGTGCCAGCAGCTTAGGTAGTACAGGTGCCAAAAACATTCAGTACTTC.

The chain carries TRBV27 and TRBJ2-2; D remains unclear. The CDR3 runs to 15 residues. Trimming removed 1 base at V and 1 base at J, with 7 bases between. Germline V lookup: CDR1 MNHEY, CDR2 SMNVEV (reference sequence). The CDR3 reads CASSLWLQNTGELFF. The CDR3 nucleotides read TGTGCCAGCAGTTTATGGCTCCAGAACACCGGGGAGCTGTTTTTT.

V is TRBV10-3 and J is TRBJ1-3, with D tentatively TRBD1 (6 bases). The CDR3 has 15 amino acids. Trimming stripped 3 bases from V and 0 bases from J, with 9 bases between. Germline assignment: CDR1 ENHRY and CDR2 SYGVKD. The CDR3 sequence: CAISEDRLSGNTIYF. CDR3 DNA sequence: TGTGCCATCAGTGAAGACAGGCTCTCTGGAAACACCATATATTTT.

This clonotype was observed a few times. The V and J genes are TRBV20-1 and TRBJ1-1; D remains ambiguous. The germline V and J ends were trimmed by 5 bases and 1 base, with 8 bases remaining between them. Germline values: CDR1 DFQATT, CDR2 SNEGSKA (reference sequence). This CDR3 has 12 amino acids. The CDR3 coding sequence is TGCAGTGCTGGAGGGAGGAACACTGAAGCTTTCTTT. Translating gives CSAGGRNTEAFF.

This clonotype was seen a handful of times. CDR3 bases: TGTGCCATCAGTGAGGAGGGGAATCATGAAAAACTGTTTTTT. The encoded protein is CAISEEGNHEKLFF. The rearrangement joins TRBV10-3 to TRBJ1-4, with a weak D call TRBD1 (5 bases). V was cut by 2 bases and J by 6 bases, with 10 bases left in between. Germline CDR1 and CDR2: ENHRY and SYGVKD. The CDR3 has 14 residues.

The chain joins TRBV6-4 to TRBJ2-1; D unclear. Between the trimmed V and J ends, which lost 4 bases and 0 bases, there was a span of 19 bases. The germline CDR1 and CDR2 sequences are MRHNA and SNTAGT. The CDR3 has 18 amino acids. The CDR3 here is CASSVSRANRSSYNEQFF. The CDR3 coding sequence is TGTGCCAGCAGTGTATCCCGGGCTAACCGGAGCTCCTACAATGAGCAGTTCTTC.

The rearrangement uses TRBV12-3 or TRBV12-4 and TRBJ1-1; perhaps TRBD1 as D (5 bases). V was clipped by 4 bases and J by 6 bases, with 18 bases between them. CDR3 size: 15 residues. The CDR3 DNA is TGTGCCAGCAGTTCGTGGTCTCAGAGGGGCGCTGAAGCTTTCTTT. Translation: CASSSWSQRGAEAFF.

The rearrangement joins TRBV20-1 to TRBJ2-7, with D hard to call. Trimming took 5 bases from V and 0 from J, leaving 20 bases between them. CDR1 and CDR2 from the germline V gene are DFQATT and SNEGSKA (reference sequence). CDR3 length: 16 residues. CDR3 sequence: CSAYLAPPADSYEQYF. DNA of the CDR3: TGCAGTGCTTATCTGGCGCCGCCCGCAGACTCCTACGAGCAGTACTTC.